The T cell receptor (beta chain) described here comes from a study of Ad26.COV2.S vaccination and SARS-CoV-2 variants. Study details: Donor joined the COV1001 Ad26.COV2.S trial arm. Findings of the study overall: Spike-specific TCR breadth in vaccine recipients exceeded that seen in placebo recipients.

Trimming removed 1 base from V and 3 bases from J, with 7 bases in between. Per germline, CDR1 LGHDT and CDR2 YNNKEL (reference sequence). The CDR3 is 13 residues long. As for treatment: some 19 received Ad26.COV2.S at low or high dose, single or two shots; roughly five received placebo; per-sample allocation not given. The study sampled participants on day 63 after the first vaccine or placebo injection. Whoever gave the sample was an adult aged 18-55 years in Boston. An Ad26 vector that expressed Wuhan-strain SARS-CoV-2 spike constituted the vaccine. Clones were read by immunoSEQ multiplex PCR, and TCRdb kept only the in-frame ones, dropping some. The data contain some 640,000 clones, 80% to 90% of them singletons. A word on this clone: Its specificity is unknown.

Source: peripheral blood, taken in a trial of Ad26.COV2.S vaccine versus placebo. The chain uses TRBV3-1 (or the pseudogene TRBV3-2) and TRBJ2-7; no reliable D call. The receptor comes from a person aged 18-60 years who received the Ad26.COV2.S COVID-19 vaccine or a placebo. CDR3 sequence: CASSQVVGYEQYF. CDR3 bases: TGTGCCAGCAGCCAAGTGGTCGGCTACGAGCAGTACTTC.